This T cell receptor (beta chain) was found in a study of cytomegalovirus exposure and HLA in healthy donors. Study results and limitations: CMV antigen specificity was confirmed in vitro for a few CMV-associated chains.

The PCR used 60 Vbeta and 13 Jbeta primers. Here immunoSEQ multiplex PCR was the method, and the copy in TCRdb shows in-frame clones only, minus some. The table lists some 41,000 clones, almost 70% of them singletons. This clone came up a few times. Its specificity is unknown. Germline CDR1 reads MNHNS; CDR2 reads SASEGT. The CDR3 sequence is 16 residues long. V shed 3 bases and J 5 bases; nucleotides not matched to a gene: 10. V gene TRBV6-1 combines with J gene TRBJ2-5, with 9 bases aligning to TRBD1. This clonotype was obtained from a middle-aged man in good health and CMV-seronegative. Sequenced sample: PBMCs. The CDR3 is CASSDTGGAGSETQYF. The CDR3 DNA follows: TGTGCCAGCAGTGATACAGGGGGCGCGGGGTCCGAGACCCAGTACTTC.